A selection of T cell receptor beta chains follows, all from one sample in a study of cytomegalovirus exposure and HLA in healthy donors. Clones were sequenced by immunoSEQ multiplex PCR, and TCRdb holds only the in-frame ones, with some missing. Counted here are approximately 100,000 clones, around two thirds occurring once; the ten biggest clones make up roughly 1.8%. Sequencing was carried out using PBMCs. Receptor source: a male donor in good health and CMV-seronegative. Each CDR3 is given with its conserved first and last residue. D genes are given only for firm matches. Clone size is not always given. Where it is, it says once, few, many or a class for expanded clones.

v_gene	j_gene	d_gene	abundance	CDR3aa	CDR3nt
TRBV7-8	TRBJ2-1	TRBD2	NA	CASTLSGTSGRSYNEQFF	TGTGCCAGCACCCTTAGTGGTACTAGCGGGCGCTCCTACAATGAGCAGTTCTTC
TRBV2	TRBJ1-1	NA	few	CASSVQMNTEAFF	TGTGCCAGCAGTGTTCAGATGAACACTGAAGCTTTCTTT
TRBV10-3	TRBJ1-3	TRBD1	NA	CATQDRGSGNTIYF	TGTGCCACCCAGGACAGGGGCTCTGGAAACACCATATATTTT
TRBV9	TRBJ2-1	TRBD2	NA	CASSEDSGSYNEQFF	TGTGCCAGCAGCGAGGATAGCGGGAGCTACAATGAGCAGTTCTTC
TRBV30	TRBJ2-3	NA	NA	CAWKDRDTQYF	TGTGCCTGGAAAGACAGGGATACGCAGTATTTT
TRBV7-6	TRBJ2-1	TRBD2	NA	CASSLVASGAYNEQFF	TGTGCCAGCAGCTTAGTGGCTAGCGGGGCATACAATGAGCAGTTCTTC
TRBV30	TRBJ2-3	TRBD2	NA	CAWGSGRVADTQYF	TGTGCCTGGGGTAGCGGGAGAGTTGCAGATACGCAGTATTTT
TRBV11-2	TRBJ1-1	NA	NA	CASSAGVNTEAFF	TGTGCCAGCAGCGCAGGGGTGAACACTGAAGCTTTCTTT
TRBV7-6	TRBJ2-3	NA	once	CASSLSRAGDTQYF	TGTGCCAGCAGCTTATCGAGGGCTGGAGATACGCAGTATTTT
TRBV7-3	TRBJ2-3	TRBD1	NA	CASSLSGTGVHTQYF	TGTGCCAGCAGCTTATCCGGGACAGGGGTGCATACGCAGTATTTT
TRBV6-5	TRBJ2-6	NA	NA	CASSPGANVLTF	TGTGCCAGTAGCCCTGGGGCCAACGTCCTGACTTTC